This passage covers 8 T cell receptor beta chains from one sample sequenced in a study of shared T cell receptors in the human thymus. Generated by immunoSEQ multiplex PCR, the TCRdb table keeps only in-frame clones and is missing some. The sample has hundreds of thousands of clones, about four fifths seen once. These data are also associated with another study on human thymus T cells.

Sequenced material: thymocytes. All receptors come from a boy in the first two years of life with a congenital heart defect.

This clone has more than one count but fewer than ten. The rearrangement links TRBV12-5 to TRBJ2-1, with a tentative D call TRBD1 (5 bases). With 4 bases removed from V and 8 bases from J, the gap between germline ends came to 18 bases. The germline gives CDR1 LGHNT, CDR2 FRNRAP. The CDR3 loop spans 15 amino acids. CDR3 nucleotides: TGTGCTAGTGGTTCCAGGGAAAGGTCTGTGGATGAGCAGTTCTTC. Its translation is CASGSRERSVDEQFF. The variable domain in full, completed from reference TRBV12-5 and TRBJ2-1, reads DARVTQTPRHKVTEMGQEVTMRCQPILGHNTVFWYRQTMMQGLELLAYFRNRAPLDDSGMPKDRFSAEMPDATLATLKIQPSEPRDSAVYFCASGSRERSVDEQFFGPGTRLTVL.

V is TRBV28 and J is TRBJ1-2, with a possible D match to TRBD1 (6 bases). Trimming pared 8 bases from V and 0 bases from J, leaving 22 bases between. Per germline, CDR1 MDHEN and CDR2 SYDVKM. CDR3 length equals 17 residues. Here the CDR3 reads CASVSFSLGHSNYGYTF. For the CDR3, the DNA is TGTGCCAGCGTCTCGTTCTCATTGGGACACTCTAACTATGGCTACACCTTC.

This rearrangement joins TRBV10-1 to TRBJ2-2; 7 bases are shared with TRBD1. From germline, CDR1 is WNHNN and CDR2 SYGVQD (reference sequence). The CDR3 is 16 residues long. The J segment lost 3 bases and the V segment lost 6 bases, leaving 10 bases of the junction unmatched. The CDR3 spells CASSEHRGDDTGELFF. The CDR3 DNA reads as TGCGCCAGCAGCGAACACAGGGGCGACGACACCGGGGAGCTGTTTTTT.

The chain couples TRBV11-2 to TRBJ2-3; D may be TRBD2 (6 bases). Germline CDR1 is SGHAT and CDR2 is FQNNGV. Trimming left V 4 bases short and J 3 bases short, with 23 bases between. The CDR3 has 18 residues. The CDR3 nucleotides are TGTGCCAGCAGCTCCCCGTCCAGAAGGGAGGCACGGACAGATACGCAGTATTTT. It codes for CASSSPSRREARTDTQYF.

A few counts support this clone. V is TRBV6-5 and J is TRBJ1-2; D perhaps matches TRBD1 (6 bases). The germline gives CDR1 MNHEY, CDR2 SVGAGI. The CDR3 extends over 15 amino acids. V lost 2 bases to trimming and J lost 4 bases, with 14 bases between them. CDR3: CASSYAQGLGYGYTF. CDR3 coding DNA: TGTGCCAGCAGTTACGCGCAGGGGCTTGGCTATGGCTACACCTTC.

There are a few counts of this clone. The chain uses TRBV7-9 and TRBJ2-2, with a weak D call TRBD1 (5 bases). The CDR3 consists of 16 residues. The germline V and J ends were trimmed by 4 bases and 2 bases, with 14 bases remaining between them. Germline CDR1 reads SEHNR; CDR2 reads FQNEAQ (reference sequence). In nucleotides, the CDR3 is TGTGCCAGCAGCTCGACAGAGACCATTAACACCGGGGAGCTGTTTTTT. As protein: CASSSTETINTGELFF.

In this sample, this clone turned up a few times. The V call is TRBV4-3, the J call TRBJ2-7, with 11 bases lining up with TRBD2. Germline V gene sequence: CDR1 LGHNA, CDR2 YSLEER. V trimming: 4 bases; J trimming: 6 bases; junction bases outside the gene matches: 20. This CDR3 contains 19 residues. The DNA of the CDR3 is TGCGCCAGCAGCCGGGATAGCGGGAGGGCCGATAAGGGGCTCTCCGAGCAGTACTTC. Its translation: CASSRDSGRADKGLSEQYF.

The J gene is TRBJ1-3, the V gene TRBV9; possibly TRBD1 for D (5 bases). Trimming shortened V by 0 bases and J by 3 bases, and 19 bases separated the two germline ends. Germline CDR1 SGDLS, CDR2 YYNGEE. This CDR3 has 18 amino acids. The CDR3 region is CASSVGREQEGYGNTIYF. The DNA for the CDR3 is TGTGCCAGCAGCGTAGGAAGGGAACAGGAAGGGTATGGAAACACCATATATTTT. The variable domain in full, with the rest retrieved from reference TRBV9 and TRBJ1-3, is DSGVTQTPKHLITATGQRVTLRCSPRSGDLSVYWYQQSLDQGLQFLIQYYNGEERAKGNILERFSAQQFPDLHSELNLSSLELGDSALYFCASSVGREQEGYGNTIYFGEGSWLTVV.